This T cell receptor (beta chain) was found in a study of CD8+CD57+ T cells in acquired aplastic anemia. The CDR3 has 18 amino acids. Germline-derived CDR1 and CDR2 are SGHRS and YFSETQ. Between the trimmed V and J ends, which lost 0 bases and 2 bases, there was a span of 21 bases. About this clonotype itself: Its specificity is unknown.

Findings of the study overall: Patients and controls shared twenty-nine CD8+ CDR3 sequences, highly expressed in patients.

TCR beta VDJ and CDR3 profiles were obtained from a genomic DNA template. One entry per CDR3 protein results from TCRdb running MiXCR on the reads. The sample gives around 180,000 distinct CDR3 sequences, about 64% of which show up once; around 46% is in the top ten. The specimen was sorted CD4+, CD8+, or CD8+CD57+ T cells (not recorded which) from PBMCs. This TCR came from a human donor with severe aplastic anemia or a healthy control (not recorded which). The genes are TRBV5-1 and TRBJ2-7; tentatively, D is TRBD1 or TRBD2 (5 bases each). The CDR3 nucleotides read TGCGCCAGCAGCTTGGCCCCGCCGGGGATCGACAGAGCCTACGAGCAGTACTTC. This sequence encodes CASSLAPPGIDRAYEQYF.